The 15 T cell receptor beta chains reported below all come from one sample, sequenced in a study of blood T cell repertoires in COVID-19 (TCRdb year 2020). Libraries were built with the immunoSEQ multiplex PCR assay. TCRdb limited this immuneACCESS table to in-frame rearrangements with V and J called. A share of clones is missing; checked studies link under half to unresolved V genes, and the rest is unexplained. For this sample the table gives a few hundred thousand clones, of which 83% were detected only once. The biggest ten clones account for approximately 5% of the sample. Material for sequencing was PBMCs or T cells enriched from blood (not recorded which). The receptors were sampled from a woman in her 50s who had recovered from COVID-19.

This chain uses TRBV7-2 with TRBJ2-2; 8 bases agree with TRBD1. CDR1 SGHTA and CDR2 FQGNSA come from the germline V gene. The CDR3 sequence is 16 residues long. The J segment lost 6 bases and the V segment lost 5 bases, leaving 11 bases of the junction unmatched. The DNA for the CDR3 is TGTGCCAGCAGCCACGGATGGACAGGGCGGGCCGGGGAGCTGTTTTTT. Residues: CASSHGWTGRAGELFF.

V is TRBV27 and J is TRBJ2-2; 9 bases are a match to TRBD1. The V segment lost 6 bases and the J segment 0 bases; nucleotides outside the gene matches: 8. The CDR3 contains 17 residues. Germline lookup yields CDR1 MNHEY and CDR2 SMNVEV (reference sequence). CDR3 bases: TGTGCCAGCAGGCCTGGGGACAGGGTGGCGAACACCGGGGAGCTGTTTTTT. Amino acids: CASRPGDRVANTGELFF.

V is TRBV15 and J is TRBJ1-2, with 8 bases identical to TRBD1. With V trimmed by 1 base and J by 4 bases, 5 bases remained unmatched. Germline V gene lookup returns CDR1 LNHNV and CDR2 YYDKDF (reference sequence). This CDR3 comprises 15 residues. The CDR3 DNA sequence: TGTGCCACCAGCAGAGGCGGGACAGGTTCCTATGGCTACACCTTC. Protein sequence: CATSRGGTGSYGYTF.

This clone was recorded once. Here the CDR3 reads CATSRDRQGFTEAFF. CDR3 nucleotide sequence: TGTGCCACCAGCAGAGACCGACAGGGGTTCACTGAAGCTTTCTTT. The chain couples TRBV15 to TRBJ1-1; 8 bases line up with TRBD1. The CDR3 spans 15 residues. Germline V gives CDR1 LNHNV, CDR2 YYDKDF (reference sequence). V dropped 0 bases and J dropped 4; count of bases not matched to a gene: 4.

The CDR3: CASSLVGSPADTQYF. The CDR3 DNA reads as TGTGCCAGCAGCTTAGTGGGCTCCCCCGCAGATACGCAGTATTTT. The V gene is TRBV7-2, the J gene TRBJ2-3, with D hard to call. Trimming removed 1 base from V and 4 bases from J, with 12 bases in between. The V gene's germline CDR1 is SGHTA and CDR2 FQGNSA. This CDR3 is built from 15 residues.

V usage is TRBV29-1 and J usage is TRBJ2-5, with TRBD2 matching 8 bases. The trim removed 5 bases at V and 4 bases at J, leaving 6 bases unmatched. This CDR3 has 13 residues. Germline V gene sequence: CDR1 SQVTM, CDR2 ANQGSEA. The CDR3 protein is CSVSGSFGETQYF. CDR3 nucleotides: TGCAGCGTTAGCGGGAGCTTTGGAGAGACCCAGTACTTC.

This clone has a single count. The CDR3 sequence: CASSQVLPPYEQYF. The CDR3 DNA reads TGTGCCAGCAGCCAAGTCCTACCTCCCTACGAGCAGTACTTC. The gene calls are TRBV14 and TRBJ2-7, with D unclear. Germline V gene sequence: CDR1 SGHDN, CDR2 FVKESK. The germline V and J ends were trimmed by 1 base and 2 bases, with 9 bases remaining between them. The CDR3 sequence is 14 residues long. Together with reference TRBV14 and TRBJ2-7, the CDR3 gives the full variable domain: EAGVTQFPSHSVIEKGQTVTLRCDPISGHDNLYWYRRVMGKEIKFLLHFVKESKQDESGMPNNRFLAERTGGTYSTLKVQPAELEDSGVYFCASSQVLPPYEQYFGPGTRLTVT.

This sequence joins TRBV5-1 and TRBJ2-7; 11 positions match TRBD1. Germline V gives CDR1 SGHRS, CDR2 YFSETQ. V lost 5 bases, J lost 2 bases, and 6 bases stayed unmatched. The CDR3 is 15 residues long. The CDR3 loop is CASSPGTGGTYEQYF. CDR3 nucleotides: TGCGCCAGCAGTCCCGGGACAGGGGGGACCTACGAGCAGTACTTC.

Comment on this clone: Other nucleotide sequences from this sample produce the same CDR3. The chain links TRBV5-1 to TRBJ2-7; tentatively, D is TRBD2 (6 bases). The CDR3 loop spans 14 amino acids. The germline V gene encodes CDR1 SGHRS and CDR2 YFSETQ. Trimming took 0 bases from V and 2 from J, leaving 9 bases between them. The CDR3 DNA reads TGCGCCAGCAGCTTGGGGGGCGGGACCTACGAGCAGTACTTC. It encodes CASSLGGGTYEQYF. Based on the CDR3 plus reference TRBV5-1 and TRBJ2-7, the full variable domain is KAGVTQTPRYLIKTRGQQVTLSCSPISGHRSVSWYQQTPGQGLQFLFEYFSETQRNKGNFPGRFSGRQFSNSRSEMNVSTLELGDSALYLCASSLGGGTYEQYFGPGTRLTVT.

This chain links TRBV16 with TRBJ2-5; 7 bases are a match to TRBD2. The CDR3 totals 13 residues. Trimming took 2 bases from V and 5 from J; bases not matched to a gene: 2. Germline CDR1 reads KGHSY; CDR2 reads FQNENV. The CDR3 loop is CASSQMGGETQYF. CDR3 DNA sequence: TGTGCCAGCAGCCAAATGGGAGGGGAGACCCAGTACTTC.

This clone was counted a single time. This chain links TRBV7-9 with TRBJ1-1; possibly TRBD1 for D (6 bases). CDR1 and CDR2 from the germline V gene are SEHNR and FQNEAQ (reference sequence). V was cut by 3 bases and J by 4 bases, with 12 bases left in between. The CDR3 runs to 14 residues. The CDR3 protein is CASSLQGLGTEAFF. The CDR3, as DNA: TGTGCCAGCAGCTTGCAGGGGTTGGGCACTGAAGCTTTCTTT. The whole variable domain, filled in from reference TRBV7-9 and TRBJ1-1, reads DTGVSQNPRHKITKRGQNVTFRCDPISEHNRLYWYRQTLGQGPEFLTYFQNEAQLEKSRLLSDRFSAERPKGSFSTLEIQRTEQGDSAMYLCASSLQGLGTEAFFGQGTRLTVV.

This clone was found once. V gene TRBV5-1 combines with J gene TRBJ2-7; 10 bases agree with TRBD1. J was trimmed by 1 base and V by 4 bases; bases with no gene match: 5. The CDR3 has 15 amino acids. Germline CDR1 and CDR2: SGHRS and YFSETQ. The CDR3 is CASSRGTGVSYEQYF. The CDR3 DNA sequence: TGCGCCAGCAGCCGCGGGACAGGGGTTTCCTACGAGCAGTACTTC.

The V gene is TRBV7-2, the J gene TRBJ1-2; D unclear. The CDR3 is 15 residues long. The germline V gene encodes CDR1 SGHTA and CDR2 FQGNSA. V was cut by 1 base and J by 8 bases, with 17 bases left in between. CDR3 coding DNA: TGTGCCAGCAGCTTAGTAGGACGGGCGCGGGAAGGCTACACCTTC. Translation gives CASSLVGRAREGYTF.

The rearrangement joins TRBV2 to TRBJ1-3; perhaps TRBD1 as D (6 bases). V gave up 3 bases and J gave up 0 bases, with 9 bases separating them. Per germline, CDR1 SNHLY and CDR2 FYNNEI. The CDR3 spans 15 residues. The CDR3 here is CASSDAGASGNTIYF. As DNA, the CDR3 is TGTGCCAGCAGTGATGCAGGGGCCTCTGGAAACACCATATATTTT.

This chain links TRBV5-1 with TRBJ2-1; D perhaps matches TRBD1 (7 bases). V lost 0 bases and J lost 8, with 21 bases in between. The CDR3 runs 17 residues. Germline loops: CDR1 SGHRS, CDR2 YFSETQ. CDR3 region: CASSLGTGGLPNYEQFF. CDR3 sequence (DNA): TGCGCCAGCAGCTTGGGGACAGGAGGGTTACCCAACTATGAGCAGTTCTTC.